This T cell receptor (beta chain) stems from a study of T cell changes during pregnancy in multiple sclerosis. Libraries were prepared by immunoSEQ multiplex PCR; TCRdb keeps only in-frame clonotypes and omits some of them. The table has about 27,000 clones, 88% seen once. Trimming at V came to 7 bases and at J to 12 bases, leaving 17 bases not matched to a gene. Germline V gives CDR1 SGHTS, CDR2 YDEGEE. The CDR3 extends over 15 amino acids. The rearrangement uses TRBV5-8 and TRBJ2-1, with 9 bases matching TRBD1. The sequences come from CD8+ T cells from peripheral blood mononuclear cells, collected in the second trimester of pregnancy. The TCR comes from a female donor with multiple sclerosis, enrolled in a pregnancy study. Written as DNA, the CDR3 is TGTGCCAGCCGACTACCTGGGACAGGGTACATCGGGCAGTTCTTC. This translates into CASRLPGTGYIGQFF.